Listed below are T cell receptor beta chains from one sample, sequenced in a study of T cells in Graves' hyperthyroidism and ophthalmopathy. In TCRdb, the multiplex PCR reads were re-called with MiXCR into one record per CDR3 protein. This table has 650,000 to 800,000 distinct CDR3 sequences, 40% to 55% appearing once. Sequenced sample: peripheral blood or thyroid tissue (not recorded which). The receptors come from an adult man with Graves' disease, either hyperthyroidism or ophthalmopathy (not recorded which). The CDR3 runs from the conserved cysteine through the conserved F or W. The D gene is left open where the match is weak. Clone size is shown for a subset of rows, as once, few, many or a class of expanded clone.

d_call,j_call,v_call,clone_size,cdr3_aa,cdr3_nt
.,TRBJ2-7,TRBV7-2,many,CASSPPYSYEQYF,TGTGCCAGCAGCCCCCCCTACAGTTACGAGCAGTACTTC
.,TRBJ1-3,TRBV20-1,many,CSARETGNTIYF,TGCAGTGCTAGAGAGACTGGAAACACCATATATTTT
.,TRBJ1-1,TRBV2,.,CASSQMLMNTEAFF,TGTGCCAGCAGCCAAATGTTGATGAACACTGAAGCTTTCTTT
.,TRBJ2-5,TRBV7-8,many,CASRSSTGRDSKTQYF,TGTGCCAGCAGGTCCTCTACGGGCAGGGATAGTAAGACCCAGTACTTC
.,TRBJ2-5,TRBV7-7,many,CASSLGGKETQYF,TGTGCTAGCAGTCTAGGAGGGAAAGAGACCCAGTACTTC
TRBD1,TRBJ1-1,TRBV25-1,.,CASSIGQGARSNTEAFF,TGTGCCAGCAGCATCGGACAGGGGGCCCGTTCGAACACTGAAGCTTTCTTT
.,TRBJ2-7,TRBV24-1,.,CAAGQYNEQYF,TGTGCCGCCGGACAGTACAATGAGCAGTACTTC
.,TRBJ1-3,TRBV20-1,.,CSEAGSGNTIYF,TGCAGTGAGGCGGGTTCTGGAAACACCATATATTTT
TRBD2,TRBJ2-7,TRBV7-6,.,CASSLQAGPHEQYF,TGTGCCAGCAGCCTACAAGCGGGGCCCCACGAGCAGTACTTC
TRBD2,TRBJ2-7,TRBV7-9,few,CASSVAGGQTYEQYF,TGTGCCAGCAGCGTAGCGGGGGGGCAAACCTACGAGCAGTACTTC
.,TRBJ2-1,TRBV7-9,.,CASSLSANEQFF,TGTGCCAGCAGCTTATCAGCGAATGAGCAGTTCTTC
.,TRBJ2-7,TRBV7-9,.,CASSDSNTGEQYF,TGTGCCAGCAGCGACTCGAACACCGGGGAGCAGTACTTC
TRBD2,TRBJ2-2,TRBV7-9,many,CASSTGTSVTGELFF,TGTGCCAGCAGTACCGGGACTAGCGTCACCGGGGAGCTGTTTTTT
TRBD2,TRBJ2-2,TRBV7-2,once,CASSWEGFGELFF,TGTGCCAGCAGCTGGGAGGGTTTCGGGGAGCTGTTTTTT
TRBD1,TRBJ1-6,TRBV2,few,CAISGGDRGIGNSPLHF,TGTGCCATCAGTGGAGGGGACAGGGGGATCGGAAATTCACCCCTCCACTTT
.,TRBJ1-6,TRBV29-1,.,CSVGLGGDGNSPLHF,TGCAGCGTGGGGCTGGGTGGGGACGGTAATTCACCCCTCCACTTT
TRBD1,TRBJ1-2,TRBV19,many,CASRTGNYGYTF,TGTGCCAGCAGGACAGGCAACTATGGCTACACCTTC
.,TRBJ2-7,TRBV19,.,CASSALASHEQYF,TGTGCCAGTAGTGCACTAGCTTCCCACGAGCAGTACTTC